This section outlines one T cell receptor beta chain sequence together with its context. Other DNA sequences in the same sample also yield this CDR3. This record belongs to a study of blood T cell repertoires in COVID-19. Turning to the study itself: COVID-19 samples from acute and convalescent phases originated in the United States, Italy and Spain. T cells, B-cell-depleted T cells, or PBMCs provided the cDNA or gDNA that served as material.

Trimming at V came to 4 bases and at J to 3 bases, leaving 5 bases not matched to a gene. This CDR3 is 14 amino acids long. Germline V gene lookup returns CDR1 LGHNA and CDR2 YSLEER. Original handling: Counts of nucleated cells, estimated from reference gene primer amplification, were obtained. Measured with immunoSEQ multiplex PCR; TCRdb has only the in-frame clones, and not every one. V, J and clone size were drawn from that table, and D and trimming were deduced from the DNA. The repertoire holds some 200,000 clones, roughly four fifths seen once, with 12% in the top ten. The rearrangement links TRBV4-3 to TRBJ2-7; TRBD1 matches at 8 bases. The receptor comes from a middle-aged woman with acute or convalescent COVID-19. The material sequenced was peripheral blood. As DNA, the CDR3 is TGCGCCAGCAGCCCTGGACAGGGTGGCTACGAGCAGTACTTC. Protein sequence: CASSPGQGGYEQYF.